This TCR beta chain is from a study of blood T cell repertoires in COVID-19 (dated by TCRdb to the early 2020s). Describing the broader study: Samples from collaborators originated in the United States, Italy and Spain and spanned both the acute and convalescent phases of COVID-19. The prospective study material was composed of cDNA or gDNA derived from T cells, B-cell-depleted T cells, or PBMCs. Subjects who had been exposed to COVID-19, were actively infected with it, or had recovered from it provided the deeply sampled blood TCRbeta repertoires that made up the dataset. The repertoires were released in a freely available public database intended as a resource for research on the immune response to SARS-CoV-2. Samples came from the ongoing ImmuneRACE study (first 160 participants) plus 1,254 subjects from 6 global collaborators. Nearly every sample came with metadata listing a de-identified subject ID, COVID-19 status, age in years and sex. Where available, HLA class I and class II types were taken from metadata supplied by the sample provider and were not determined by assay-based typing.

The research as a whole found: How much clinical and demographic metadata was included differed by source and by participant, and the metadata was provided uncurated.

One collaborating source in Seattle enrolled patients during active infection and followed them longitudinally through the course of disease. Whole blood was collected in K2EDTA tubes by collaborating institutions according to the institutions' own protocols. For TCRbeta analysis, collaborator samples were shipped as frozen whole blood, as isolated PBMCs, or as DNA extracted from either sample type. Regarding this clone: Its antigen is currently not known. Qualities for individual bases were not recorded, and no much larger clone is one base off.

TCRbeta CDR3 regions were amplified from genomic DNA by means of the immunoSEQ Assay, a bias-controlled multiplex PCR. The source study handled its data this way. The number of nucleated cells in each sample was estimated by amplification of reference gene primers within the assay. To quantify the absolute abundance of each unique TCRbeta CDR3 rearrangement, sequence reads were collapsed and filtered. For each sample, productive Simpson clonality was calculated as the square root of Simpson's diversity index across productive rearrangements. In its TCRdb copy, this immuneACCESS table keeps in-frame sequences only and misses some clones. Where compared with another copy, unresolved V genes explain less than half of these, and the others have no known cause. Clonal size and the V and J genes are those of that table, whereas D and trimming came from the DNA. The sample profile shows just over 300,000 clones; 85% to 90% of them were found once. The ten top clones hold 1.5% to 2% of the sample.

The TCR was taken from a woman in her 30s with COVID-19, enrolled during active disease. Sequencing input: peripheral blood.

The sequenced DNA is TGTGCCAGCAAACCGGGACAGGGAGCGGAGACCCAGTACTTC. Its product reads: CASKPGQGAETQYF. The chain uses TRBV21-1 and TRBJ2-5; the table's D call, TRBD1, has no DNA check behind it. TRBV21-1 is flagged as a pseudogene. From the cysteine through the phenylalanine, the CDR3 covers 14 amino acids. Kept here is only the CDR3 DNA, which spans 42 bases and is read in frame from base 1.